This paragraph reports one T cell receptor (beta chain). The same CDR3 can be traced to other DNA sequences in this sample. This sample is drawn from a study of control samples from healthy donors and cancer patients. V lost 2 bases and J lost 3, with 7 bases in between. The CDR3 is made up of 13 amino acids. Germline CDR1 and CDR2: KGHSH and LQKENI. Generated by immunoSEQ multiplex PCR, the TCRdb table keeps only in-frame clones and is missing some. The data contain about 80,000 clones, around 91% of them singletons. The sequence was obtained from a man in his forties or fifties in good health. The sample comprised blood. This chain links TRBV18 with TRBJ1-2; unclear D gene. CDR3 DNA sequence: TGTGCCAGCTCACCAGGTCGAGACTATGGCTACACCTTC. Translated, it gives CASSPGRDYGYTF.